This T cell receptor beta chain came from a study of T cell responses to AZD1222 COVID-19 vaccine. Assay: immunoSEQ multiplex PCR; the TCRdb copy retains only in-frame clones and omits some. The sample records some 190,000 clones, 80% to 95% being singletons. General study results and limits: Just 5 to 7 AZD1222 recipients tested seropositive at baseline. Recipients of two AZD1222 doses showed rising Spike-specific TCR breadth and depth. Along spike, vaccine-associated CD4 TCRs were found throughout, with dominance at 160-218 and 743-854. It should be noted that donors were predominantly white British and more often female, and clonal diversity was possibly underestimated.

As concerns this clone: Its target is unknown.

V lost 8 bases and J 2 bases, leaving 12 bases between the germline ends. Germline V gene sequence: CDR1 GTSNPN, CDR2 SVGIG (reference sequence). This CDR3 spans 12 amino acids. The sequences come from peripheral blood, collected 28 days after the second AZD1222 dose. The receptor comes from an adult who received the AZD1222 COVID-19 vaccine. V is TRBV30 and J is TRBJ1-1; no clear D gene. CDR3 DNA sequence: TGTGCCACCGGGCACTCAAACACTGAAGCTTTCTTT. This encodes CATGHSNTEAFF.